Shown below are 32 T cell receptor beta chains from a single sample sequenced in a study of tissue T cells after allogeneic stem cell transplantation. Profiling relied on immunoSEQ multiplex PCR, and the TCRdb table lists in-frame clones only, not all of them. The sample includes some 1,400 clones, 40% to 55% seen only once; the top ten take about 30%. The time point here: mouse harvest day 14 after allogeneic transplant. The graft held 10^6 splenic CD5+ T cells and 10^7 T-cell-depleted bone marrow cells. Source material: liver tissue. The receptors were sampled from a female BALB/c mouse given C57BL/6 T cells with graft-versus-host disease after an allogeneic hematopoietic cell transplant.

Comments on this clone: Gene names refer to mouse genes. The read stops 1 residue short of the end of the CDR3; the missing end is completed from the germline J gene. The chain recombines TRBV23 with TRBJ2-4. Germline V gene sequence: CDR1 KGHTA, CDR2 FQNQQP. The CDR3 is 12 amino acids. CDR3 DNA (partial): TGCTCCAGCAGTCAAGGTCAAAACACCTTGTAC. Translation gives CSSSQGQNTLY. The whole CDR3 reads CSSSQGQNTLYF.

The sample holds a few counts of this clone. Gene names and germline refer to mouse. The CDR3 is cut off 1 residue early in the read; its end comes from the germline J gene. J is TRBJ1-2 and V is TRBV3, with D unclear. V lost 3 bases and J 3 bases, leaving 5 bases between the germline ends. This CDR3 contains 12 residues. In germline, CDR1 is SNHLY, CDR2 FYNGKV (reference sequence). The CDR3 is CASSFLDSDYTF. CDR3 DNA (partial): TGTGCCAGCAGCTTTTTGGACTCCGACTACACC.

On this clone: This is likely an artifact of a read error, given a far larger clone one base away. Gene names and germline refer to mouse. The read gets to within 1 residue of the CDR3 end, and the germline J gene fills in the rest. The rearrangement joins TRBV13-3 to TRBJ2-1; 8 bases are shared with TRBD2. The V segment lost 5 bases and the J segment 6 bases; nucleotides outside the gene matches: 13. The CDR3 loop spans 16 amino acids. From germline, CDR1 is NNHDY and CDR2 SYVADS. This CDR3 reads CASSPGRGGRGAEQFF. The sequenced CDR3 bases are TGTGCCAGCAGCCCCGGACGGGGGGGGCGAGGTGCTGAGCAGTTC.

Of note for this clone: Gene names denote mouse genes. The chain's CDR3 is CASSDDRNTEVFF. The sequenced CDR3 bases are TGTGCCAGCAGTGACGACAGAAACACAGAAGTCTTC. V and J are TRBV13-1 and TRBJ1-1; a possible D gene is TRBD1 (5 bases). The CDR3 end is not reached by the read, which stops 1 residue before it; the germline J gene fills it in. This CDR3 region has 13 residues. Germline values: CDR1 NSHNY, CDR2 SYGAGN. V was pared by 2 bases and J by 1 base, with 6 bases between.

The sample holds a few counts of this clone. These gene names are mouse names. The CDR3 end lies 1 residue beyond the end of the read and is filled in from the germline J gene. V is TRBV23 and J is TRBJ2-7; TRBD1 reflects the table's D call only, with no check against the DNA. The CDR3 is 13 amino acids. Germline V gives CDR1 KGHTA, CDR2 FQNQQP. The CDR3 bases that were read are TGCTCCAGCAGTCAAGACAGCTCCTATGAACAGTAC. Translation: CSSSQDSSYEQY. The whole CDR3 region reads CSSSQDSSYEQYF. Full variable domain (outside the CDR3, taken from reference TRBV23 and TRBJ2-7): DAAVTQKPRYLIKMKGQEAEMKCIPEKGHTAVFWYQQKQSKELKFLIYFQNQQPLDQIDMVKERFSAVCPSSSLCSLGIRTCEAEDSALYLCSSSQDSSYEQYFGPGTRLTVL.

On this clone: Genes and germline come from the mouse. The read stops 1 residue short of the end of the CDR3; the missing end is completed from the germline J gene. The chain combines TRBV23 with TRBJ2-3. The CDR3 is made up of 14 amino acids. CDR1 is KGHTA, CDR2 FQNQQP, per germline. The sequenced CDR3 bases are TGCTCCAGCAGTCAACTTGGGGCTGCAGAAACGCTGTAT. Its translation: CSSSQLGAAETLY. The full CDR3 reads CSSSQLGAAETLYF.

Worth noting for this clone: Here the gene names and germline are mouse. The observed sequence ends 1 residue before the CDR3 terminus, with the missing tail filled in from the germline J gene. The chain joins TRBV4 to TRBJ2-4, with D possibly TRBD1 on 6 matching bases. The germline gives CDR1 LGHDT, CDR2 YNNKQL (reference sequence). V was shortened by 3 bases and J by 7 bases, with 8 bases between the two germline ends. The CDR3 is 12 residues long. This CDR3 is CASSYQGYTLYF. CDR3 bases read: TGTGCCAGCAGCTATCAGGGGTACACCTTGTAC. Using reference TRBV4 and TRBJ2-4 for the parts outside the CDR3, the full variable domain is ETAVFQTPNYHVTQVGNEVSFNCKQTLGHDTMYWYKQDSKKLLKIMFSYNNKQLIVNETVPRRFSPQSSDKAHLNLRIKSVEPEDSAVYLCASSYQGYTLYFGAGTRLSVL.

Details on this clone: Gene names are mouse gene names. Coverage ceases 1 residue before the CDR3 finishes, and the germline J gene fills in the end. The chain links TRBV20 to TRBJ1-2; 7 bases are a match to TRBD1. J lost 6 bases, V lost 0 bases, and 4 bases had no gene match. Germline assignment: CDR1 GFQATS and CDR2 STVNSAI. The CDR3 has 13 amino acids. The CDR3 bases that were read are TGTGGTGCTAGGGAGACAGGGCATCCCGACTACACC. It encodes CGARETGHPDYT. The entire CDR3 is CGARETGHPDYTF.

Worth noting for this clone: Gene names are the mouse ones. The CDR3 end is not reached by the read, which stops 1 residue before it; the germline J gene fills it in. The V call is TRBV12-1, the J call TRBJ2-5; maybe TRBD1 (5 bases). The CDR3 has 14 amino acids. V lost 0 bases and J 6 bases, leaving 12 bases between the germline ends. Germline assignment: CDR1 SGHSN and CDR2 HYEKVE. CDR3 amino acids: CASSLGRAGDTQYF. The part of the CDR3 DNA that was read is TGTGCCAGCTCTCTCGGCAGGGCCGGCGACACCCAGTAC.

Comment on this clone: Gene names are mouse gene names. This CDR3 reads CASSPRQLNTEVFF. The CDR3 DNA, read in part, is TGTGCCAGCAGTCCCAGACAGTTAAACACAGAAGTCTTC. The gene calls are TRBV26 and TRBJ1-1, with D perhaps TRBD1 (5 bases). The sequenced fragment ends 1 residue before the CDR3 boundary, so the rest is inferred from the germline J gene. Per the germline V gene, CDR1 is KGHPV and CDR2 is FQNQEV (reference sequence). The CDR3 contains 14 residues. The germline V and J ends were trimmed by 4 bases and 1 base, with 10 bases remaining between them. Based on the CDR3 plus reference TRBV26 and TRBJ1-1, the full variable domain is NSKVIQTPRYLVKGQGQKAKMRCIPEKGHPVVFWYQQNKNNEFKFLINFQNQEVLQQIDMTEKRFSAECPSNSPCSLEIQSSEAGDSALYLCASSPRQLNTEVFFGKGTRLTVV.

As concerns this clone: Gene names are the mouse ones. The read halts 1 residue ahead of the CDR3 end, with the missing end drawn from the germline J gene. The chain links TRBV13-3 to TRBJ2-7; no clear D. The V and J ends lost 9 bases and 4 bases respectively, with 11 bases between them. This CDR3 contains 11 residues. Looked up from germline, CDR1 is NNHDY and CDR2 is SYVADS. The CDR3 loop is CATERLYEQYF. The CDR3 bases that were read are TGTGCCACAGAACGGCTTTATGAACAGTAC.

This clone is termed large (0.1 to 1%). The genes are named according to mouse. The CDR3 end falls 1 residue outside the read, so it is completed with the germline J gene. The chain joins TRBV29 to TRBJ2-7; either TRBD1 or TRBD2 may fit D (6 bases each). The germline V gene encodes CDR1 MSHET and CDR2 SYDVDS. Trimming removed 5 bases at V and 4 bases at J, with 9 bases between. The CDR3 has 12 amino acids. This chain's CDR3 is CASSGGQYEQYF. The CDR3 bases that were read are TGTGCTAGCAGTGGGGGCCAATATGAACAGTAC. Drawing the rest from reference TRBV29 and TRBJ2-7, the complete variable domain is DMKVTQMPRYLIKRMGENVLLECGQDMSHETMYWYRQDPGLGLQLIYISYDVDSNSEGDIPKGYRVSRKKREHFSLILDSAKTNQTSVYFCASSGGQYEQYFGPGTRLTVL.

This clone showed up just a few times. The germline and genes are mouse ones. Partial CDR3 DNA: TGTGCCAGCGGTGATGGACAGTATGAACAGTAC. This sequence encodes CASGDGQYEQY. The whole CDR3 protein reads CASGDGQYEQYF. The V call is TRBV13-2, the J call TRBJ2-7; D may be TRBD1 (5 bases). The read is 1 residue too short to cover the CDR3 end, so that end is filled in from the germline J gene. Trimming stripped 0 bases from V and 4 bases from J, with 5 bases between. The CDR3 spans 12 residues. The germline V gene encodes CDR1 NNHNN and CDR2 SYGAGS (reference sequence).

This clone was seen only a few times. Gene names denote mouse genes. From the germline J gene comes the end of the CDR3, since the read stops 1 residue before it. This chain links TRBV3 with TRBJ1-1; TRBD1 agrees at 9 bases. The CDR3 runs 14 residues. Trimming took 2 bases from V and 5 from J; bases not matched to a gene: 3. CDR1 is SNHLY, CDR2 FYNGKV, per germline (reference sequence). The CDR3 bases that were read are TGTGCCAGCAGCTTAAGGACAGGGGCGACAGAAGTCTTC. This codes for CASSLRTGATEVF. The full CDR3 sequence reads CASSLRTGATEVFF.

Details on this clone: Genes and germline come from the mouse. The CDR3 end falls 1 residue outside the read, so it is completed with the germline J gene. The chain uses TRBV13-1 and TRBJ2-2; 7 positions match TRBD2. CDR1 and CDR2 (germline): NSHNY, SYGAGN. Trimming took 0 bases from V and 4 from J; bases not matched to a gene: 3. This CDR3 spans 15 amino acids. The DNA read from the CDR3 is TGTGCCAGCAGTGATGGGCTGGGGGTCACCGGGCAGCTCTAC. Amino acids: CASSDGLGVTGQLY. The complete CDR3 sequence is CASSDGLGVTGQLYF.

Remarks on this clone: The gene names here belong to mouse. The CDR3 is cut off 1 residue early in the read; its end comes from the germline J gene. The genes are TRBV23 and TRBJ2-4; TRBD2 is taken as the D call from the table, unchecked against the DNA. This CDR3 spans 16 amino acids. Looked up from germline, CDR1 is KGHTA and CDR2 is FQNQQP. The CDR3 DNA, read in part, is TGCTCCAGCAGACCGGGACTGGGGCACAGTCAAAACACCTTGTAC. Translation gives CSSRPGLGHSQNTLY. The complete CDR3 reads CSSRPGLGHSQNTLYF. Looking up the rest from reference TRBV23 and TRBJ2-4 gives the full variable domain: DAAVTQKPRYLIKMKGQEAEMKCIPEKGHTAVFWYQQKQSKELKFLIYFQNQQPLDQIDMVKERFSAVCPSSSLCSLGIRTCEAEDSALYLCSSRPGLGHSQNTLYFGAGTRLSVL.

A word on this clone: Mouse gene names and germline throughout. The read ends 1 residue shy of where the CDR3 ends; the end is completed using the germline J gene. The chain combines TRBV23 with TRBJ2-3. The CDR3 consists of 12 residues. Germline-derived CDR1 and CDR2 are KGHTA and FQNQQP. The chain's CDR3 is CSSSRSAETLYF. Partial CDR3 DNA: TGCTCCAGCAGTCGGAGTGCAGAAACGCTGTAT.

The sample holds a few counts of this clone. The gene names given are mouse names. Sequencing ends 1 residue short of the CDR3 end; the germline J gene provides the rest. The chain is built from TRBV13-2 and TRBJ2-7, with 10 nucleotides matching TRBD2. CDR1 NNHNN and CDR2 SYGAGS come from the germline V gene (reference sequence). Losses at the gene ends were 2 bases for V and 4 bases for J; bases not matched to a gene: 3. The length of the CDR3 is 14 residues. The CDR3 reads CASGDWGGAYEQYF. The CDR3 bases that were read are TGTGCCAGCGGTGACTGGGGGGGCGCTTATGAACAGTAC.

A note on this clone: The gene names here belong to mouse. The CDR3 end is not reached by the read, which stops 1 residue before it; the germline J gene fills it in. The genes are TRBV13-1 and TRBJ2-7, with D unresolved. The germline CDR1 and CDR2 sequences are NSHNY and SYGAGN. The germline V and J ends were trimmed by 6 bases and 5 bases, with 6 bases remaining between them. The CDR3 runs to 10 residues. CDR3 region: CASTANEQYF. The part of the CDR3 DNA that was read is TGTGCCAGCACCGCCAATGAACAGTAC.

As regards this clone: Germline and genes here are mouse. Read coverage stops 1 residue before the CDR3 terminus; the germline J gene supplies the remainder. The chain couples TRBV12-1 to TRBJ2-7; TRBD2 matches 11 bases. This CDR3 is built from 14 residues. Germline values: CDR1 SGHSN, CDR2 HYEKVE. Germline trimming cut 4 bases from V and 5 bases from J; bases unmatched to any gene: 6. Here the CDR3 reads CASSFGLGGDEQYF. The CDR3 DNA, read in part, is TGTGCCAGCTCCTTCGGACTGGGGGGCGATGAACAGTAC.

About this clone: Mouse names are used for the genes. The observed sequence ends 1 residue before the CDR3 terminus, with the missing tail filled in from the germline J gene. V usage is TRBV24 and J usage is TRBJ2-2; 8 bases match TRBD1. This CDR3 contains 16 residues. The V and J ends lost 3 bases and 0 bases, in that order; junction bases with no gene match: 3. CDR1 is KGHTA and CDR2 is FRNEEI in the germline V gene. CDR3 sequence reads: CASSLGTGANTGQLYF. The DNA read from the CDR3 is TGTGCCAGCAGTCTCGGGACAGGCGCAAACACCGGGCAGCTCTAC.

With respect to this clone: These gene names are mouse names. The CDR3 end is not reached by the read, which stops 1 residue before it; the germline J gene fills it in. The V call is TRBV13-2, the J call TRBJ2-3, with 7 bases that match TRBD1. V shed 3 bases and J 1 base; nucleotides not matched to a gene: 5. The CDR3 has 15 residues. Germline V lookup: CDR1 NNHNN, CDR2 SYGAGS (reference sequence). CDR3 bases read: TGTGCCAGCGGTGGTGACAGGGACGGTGCAGAAACGCTGTAT. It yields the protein CASGGDRDGAETLY. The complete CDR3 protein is CASGGDRDGAETLYF.

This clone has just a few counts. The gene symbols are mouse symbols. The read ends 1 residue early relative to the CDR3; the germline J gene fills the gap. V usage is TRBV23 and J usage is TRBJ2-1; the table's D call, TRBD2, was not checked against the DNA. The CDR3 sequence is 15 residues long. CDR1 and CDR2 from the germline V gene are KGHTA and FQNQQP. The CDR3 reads CSSSPGLANYAEQFF. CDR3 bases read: TGCTCCAGCAGTCCGGGACTGGCAAACTATGCTGAGCAGTTC.

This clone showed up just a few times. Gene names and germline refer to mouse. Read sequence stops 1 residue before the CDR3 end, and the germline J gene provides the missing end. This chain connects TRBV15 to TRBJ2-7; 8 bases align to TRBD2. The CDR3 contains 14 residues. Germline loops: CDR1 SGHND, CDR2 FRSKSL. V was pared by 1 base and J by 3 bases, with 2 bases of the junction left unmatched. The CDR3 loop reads CASSLGTGYYEQYF. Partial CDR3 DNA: TGTGCCAGCAGTTTAGGGACTGGGTACTATGAACAGTAC.

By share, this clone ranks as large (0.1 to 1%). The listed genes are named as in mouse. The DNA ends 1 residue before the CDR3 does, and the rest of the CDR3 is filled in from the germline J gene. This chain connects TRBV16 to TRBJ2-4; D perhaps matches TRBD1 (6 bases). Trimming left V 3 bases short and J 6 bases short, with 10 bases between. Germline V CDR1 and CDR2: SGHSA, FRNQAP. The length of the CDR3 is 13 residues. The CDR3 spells CASSFTGKNTLYF. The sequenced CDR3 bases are TGTGCAAGCAGCTTCACAGGGAAGAACACCTTGTAC.

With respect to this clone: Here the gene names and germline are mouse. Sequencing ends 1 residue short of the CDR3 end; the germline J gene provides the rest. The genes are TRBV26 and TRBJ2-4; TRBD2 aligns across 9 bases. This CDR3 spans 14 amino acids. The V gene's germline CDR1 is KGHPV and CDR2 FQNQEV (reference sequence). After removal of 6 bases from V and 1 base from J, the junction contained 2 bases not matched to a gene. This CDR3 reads CASSRLGGQNTLYF. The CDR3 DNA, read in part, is TGTGCCAGCAGCCGACTGGGGGGTCAAAACACCTTGTAC.

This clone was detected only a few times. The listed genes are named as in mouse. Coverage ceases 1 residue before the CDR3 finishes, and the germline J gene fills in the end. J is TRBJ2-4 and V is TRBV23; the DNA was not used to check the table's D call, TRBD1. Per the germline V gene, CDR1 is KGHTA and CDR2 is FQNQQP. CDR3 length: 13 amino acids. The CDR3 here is CSSSQTGQNTLYF. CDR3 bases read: TGCTCCAGCAGTCAGACAGGTCAAAACACCTTGTAC. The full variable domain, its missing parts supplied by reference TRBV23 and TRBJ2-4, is DAAVTQKPRYLIKMKGQEAEMKCIPEKGHTAVFWYQQKQSKELKFLIYFQNQQPLDQIDMVKERFSAVCPSSSLCSLGIRTCEAEDSALYLCSSSQTGQNTLYFGAGTRLSVL.

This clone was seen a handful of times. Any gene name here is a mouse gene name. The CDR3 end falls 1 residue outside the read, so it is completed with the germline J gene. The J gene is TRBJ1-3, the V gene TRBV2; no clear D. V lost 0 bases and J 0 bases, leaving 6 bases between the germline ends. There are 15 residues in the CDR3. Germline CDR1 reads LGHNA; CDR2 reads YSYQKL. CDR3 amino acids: CASSQDFYSGNTLYF. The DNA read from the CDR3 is TGTGCCAGCAGCCAAGATTTCTATTCTGGAAATACGCTCTAT.

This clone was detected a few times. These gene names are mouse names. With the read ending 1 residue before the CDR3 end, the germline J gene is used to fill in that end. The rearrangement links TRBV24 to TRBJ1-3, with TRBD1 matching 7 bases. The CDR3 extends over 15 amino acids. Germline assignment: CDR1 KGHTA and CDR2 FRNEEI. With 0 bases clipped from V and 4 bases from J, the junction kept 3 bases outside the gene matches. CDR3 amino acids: CASSLYKGGGNTLYF. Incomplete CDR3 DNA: TGTGCCAGCAGTCTGTATAAAGGGGGCGGAAATACGCTCTAT.

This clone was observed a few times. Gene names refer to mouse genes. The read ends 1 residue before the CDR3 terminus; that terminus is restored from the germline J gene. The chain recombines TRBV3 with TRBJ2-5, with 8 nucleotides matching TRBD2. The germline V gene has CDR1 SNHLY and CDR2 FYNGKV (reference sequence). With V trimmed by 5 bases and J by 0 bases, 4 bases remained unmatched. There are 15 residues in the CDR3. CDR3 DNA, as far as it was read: TGTGCCAGCAGCAAGGACTGGGCAAACCAAGACACCCAGTAC. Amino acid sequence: CASSKDWANQDTQY. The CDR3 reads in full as CASSKDWANQDTQYF.

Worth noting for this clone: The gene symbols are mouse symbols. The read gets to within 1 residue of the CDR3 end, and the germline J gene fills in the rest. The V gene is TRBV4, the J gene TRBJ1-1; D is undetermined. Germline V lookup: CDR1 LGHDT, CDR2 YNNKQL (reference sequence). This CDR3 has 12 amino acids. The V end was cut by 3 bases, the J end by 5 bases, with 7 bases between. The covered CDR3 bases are TGTGCCAGCAGCTATCAAAAAACAGAAGTCTTC. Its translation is CASSYQKTEVF. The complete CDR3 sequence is CASSYQKTEVFF. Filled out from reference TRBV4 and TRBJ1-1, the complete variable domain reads ETAVFQTPNYHVTQVGNEVSFNCKQTLGHDTMYWYKQDSKKLLKIMFSYNNKQLIVNETVPRRFSPQSSDKAHLNLRIKSVEPEDSAVYLCASSYQKTEVFFGKGTRLTVV.

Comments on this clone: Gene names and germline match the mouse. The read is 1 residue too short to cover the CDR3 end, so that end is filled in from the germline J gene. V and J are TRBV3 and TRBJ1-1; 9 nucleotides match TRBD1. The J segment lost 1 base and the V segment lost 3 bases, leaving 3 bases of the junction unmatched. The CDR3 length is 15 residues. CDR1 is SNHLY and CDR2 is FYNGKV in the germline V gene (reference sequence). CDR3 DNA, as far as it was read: TGTGCCAGCAGCTTCACAGGGGGCGGGAACACAGAAGTCTTC. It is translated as CASSFTGGGNTEVF. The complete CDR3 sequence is CASSFTGGGNTEVFF.